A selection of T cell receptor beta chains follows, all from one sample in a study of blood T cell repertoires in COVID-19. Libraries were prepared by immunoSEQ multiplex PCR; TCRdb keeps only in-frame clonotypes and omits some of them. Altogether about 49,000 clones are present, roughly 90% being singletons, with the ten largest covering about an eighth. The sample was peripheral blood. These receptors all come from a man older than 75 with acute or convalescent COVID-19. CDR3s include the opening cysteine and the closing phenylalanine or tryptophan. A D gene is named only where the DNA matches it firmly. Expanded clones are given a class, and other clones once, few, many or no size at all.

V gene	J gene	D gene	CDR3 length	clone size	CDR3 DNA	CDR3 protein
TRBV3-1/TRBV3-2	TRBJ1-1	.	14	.	TGTGCCAGCAGCCAAGCTTGGGGAGGTACTGAAGCTTTCTTT	CASSQAWGGTEAFF
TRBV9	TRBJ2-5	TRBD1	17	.	TGTGCCAGCAGCGTATCCGGGACAGGGCAGAACCAAGAGACCCAGTACTTC	CASSVSGTGQNQETQYF
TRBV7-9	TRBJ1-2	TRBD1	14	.	TGTGCCAGCAGCCTATCCGGACAGGGGAATGGCTACACCTTC	CASSLSGQGNGYTF
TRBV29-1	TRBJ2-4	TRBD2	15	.	TGCAGCGTTGAAGATATGTCGGGGGGGGCCGTCATTCAGTACTTC	CSVEDMSGGAVIQYF
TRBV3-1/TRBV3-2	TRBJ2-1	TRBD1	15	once	TGTGCCAGCAGCCAAAGGGGGCTCCCCAACAATGAGCAGTTCTTC	CASSQRGLPNNEQFF
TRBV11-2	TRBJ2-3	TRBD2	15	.	TGTGCCAGCAGCCACAATAGCGGGGGGGCCAATACGCAGTATTTT	CASSHNSGGANTQYF
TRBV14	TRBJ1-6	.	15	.	TGTGCCAGCAGCCTCCACCACAACGCGGATTCACCCCTCCACTTT	CASSLHHNADSPLHF
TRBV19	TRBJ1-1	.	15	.	TGTGCCAGTAGTTCCCAGTGGCAATTGAACACTGAAGCTTTCTTT	CASSSQWQLNTEAFF
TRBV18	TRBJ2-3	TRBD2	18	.	TGTGCCAGCTCACTCAGGACTAGCGGGGGGACCCGCACAGATACGCAGTATTTT	CASSLRTSGGTRTDTQYF
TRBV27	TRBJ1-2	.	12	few	TGTGCCAGCAGGAGGGAGGACTATGGCTACACCTTC	CASRREDYGYTF
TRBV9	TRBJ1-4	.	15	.	TGTGCCAGCAGCGCTACCGACTCAACTAATGAAAAACTGTTTTTT	CASSATDSTNEKLFF
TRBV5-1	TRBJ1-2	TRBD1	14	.	TGCGCCAGCAGCTTAGACAGGGGGCAGAAAGACTACACCTTC	CASSLDRGQKDYTF
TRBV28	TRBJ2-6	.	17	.	TGTGCCAGCGTTTCCGGGGGTGACGGAACTGGGGCCAACGTCCTGACTTTC	CASVSGGDGTGANVLTF
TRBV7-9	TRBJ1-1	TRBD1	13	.	TGTGCCAGCAGCTTAGCCCAGACAGGGGAAGCTTTCTTT	CASSLAQTGEAFF
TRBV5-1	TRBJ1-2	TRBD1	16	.	TGCGCCAGCAGCTTAGAATTTGGACAGGGAGTCGAAGGCTACACCTTC	CASSLEFGQGVEGYTF
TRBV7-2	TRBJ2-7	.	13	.	TGTGCCAGCAGCCGGGAGAGTAGCTACGAGCAGTACTTC	CASSRESSYEQYF
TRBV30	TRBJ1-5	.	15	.	TGTGCCTGGGGCCCCCAGGGATGGATAAATCAGCCCCAGCATTTT	CAWGPQGWINQPQHF
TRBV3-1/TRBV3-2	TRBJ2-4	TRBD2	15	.	TGTGCCAGCAGCCTAGCGGGCAAAGCCAAAAACATTCAGTACTTC	CASSLAGKAKNIQYF
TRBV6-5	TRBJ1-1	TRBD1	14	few	TGTGCCAGCAGTCAGGGACAGGGACGGACTGAAGCTTTCTTT	CASSQGQGRTEAFF
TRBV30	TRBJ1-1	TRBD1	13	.	TGTGCCTGGAGGGCACAGGGGGTCACTGAAGCTTTCTTT	CAWRAQGVTEAFF
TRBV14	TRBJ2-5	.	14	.	TGTGCCAGCAGCTTCGAAGGGAGTCGGAAGACCCAGTACTTC	CASSFEGSRKTQYF
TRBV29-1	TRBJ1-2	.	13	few	TGCAGCACAGCCGGGGGAGGGGACTATGGCTACACCTTC	CSTAGGGDYGYTF
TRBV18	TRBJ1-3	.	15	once	TGTGCCAGCTCACCACTAGAGAGCTCTGGAAACACCATATATTTT	CASSPLESSGNTIYF
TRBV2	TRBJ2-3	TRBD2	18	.	TGTGCCAGCAGCAAATTGACTAGCGGGGGGCCCTCCACAGATACGCAGTATTTT	CASSKLTSGGPSTDTQYF
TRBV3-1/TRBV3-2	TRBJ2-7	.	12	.	TGTGCCAGCAGCCCTGGGGGGAACGAGCAGTACTTC	CASSPGGNEQYF
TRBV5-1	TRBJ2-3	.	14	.	TGCGCCAGCAGCTTTCGTGCGGGGGCGGATACGCAGTATTTT	CASSFRAGADTQYF
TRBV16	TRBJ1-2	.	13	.	TGTGCCAGCAGCCAATCCTATGGAGGTGGCTACACCTTC	CASSQSYGGGYTF
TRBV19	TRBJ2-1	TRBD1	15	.	TGTGCCAGTAGTATGGACAGGGGGAGATGGGATGAGCAGTTCTTC	CASSMDRGRWDEQFF
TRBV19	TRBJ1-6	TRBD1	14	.	TGTGCCAGTAGTATAACAGGGGTTGGTTCACCCCTCCACTTT	CASSITGVGSPLHF
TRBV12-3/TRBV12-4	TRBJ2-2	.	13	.	TGTGCCAGCAGTCTGACGGAGACCGGGGAGCTGTTTTTT	CASSLTETGELFF
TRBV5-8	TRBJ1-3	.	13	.	TGTGCCAGCAGCTTGTCAGTCGGCGGCACCATATATTTT	CASSLSVGGTIYF
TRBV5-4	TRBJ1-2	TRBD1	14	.	TGTGCCAGCAGCCCGACAGGGGGCAGCAGTGGCTACACCTTC	CASSPTGGSSGYTF
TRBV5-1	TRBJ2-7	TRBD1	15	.	TGCGCCAGCAGCTGGACAGGGGGCGTTCCAGACGAGCAGTACTTC	CASSWTGGVPDEQYF
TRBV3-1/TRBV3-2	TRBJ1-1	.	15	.	TGTGCGAGCAGAAGTAAGGAGCAGGGAAGGACTGAAGCTTTCTTT	CASRSKEQGRTEAFF
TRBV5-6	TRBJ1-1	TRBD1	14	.	TGTGCCAGCAGGAGGACAGGTCGGGACACTGAAGCTTTCTTT	CASRRTGRDTEAFF
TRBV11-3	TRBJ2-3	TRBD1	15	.	TGTGCCAGCAGCGAGAGACAGGGGGAGACAGATACGCAGTATTTT	CASSERQGETDTQYF
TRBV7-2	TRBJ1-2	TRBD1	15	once	TGTGCCAGCAGCAAGCACGGGACAGGGAGGGATGGCTACACCTTC	CASSKHGTGRDGYTF
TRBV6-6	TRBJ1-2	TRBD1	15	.	TGTGCCAGCAGCGTAGGACAGGTCCATAACTATGGCTACACCTTC	CASSVGQVHNYGYTF
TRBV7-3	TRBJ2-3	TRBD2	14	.	TGTGCCAGCAGTTTCCGGGACTACCGGGATACGCAGTATTTT	CASSFRDYRDTQYF
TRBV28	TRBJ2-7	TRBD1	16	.	TGTGCCAGCAGTCCGAGGACAGGCCGTCTTCTCTACGAGCAGTACTTC	CASSPRTGRLLYEQYF
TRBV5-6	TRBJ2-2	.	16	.	TGTGCCAGCAGCTTGGGCGGGGCAGGGCTTGTCGGGGAGCTGTTTTTT	CASSLGGAGLVGELFF